This T cell receptor (beta chain) was captured by sequencing in a study of blood T cell repertoires in COVID-19. Under the authors' procedure: Quantification of nucleated cells was approximated via reference gene primer amplification. Data came from immunoSEQ multiplex PCR; TCRdb stores just in-frame clones and leaves some out. V and J calls and clone size are given by that table; D and trimming were obtained from the DNA. Of roughly 350,000 clones in the sample, 85% to 90% are singletons; the top ten hold approximately 7.3%. One Seattle source followed patients from active infection through their disease course. CDR3 length: 11 residues. Germline lookup yields CDR1 SNHLY and CDR2 FYNNEI. The V end was cut by 6 bases, the J end by 3 bases, with 5 bases between. Of note for this clone: The same CDR3 is also encoded by other DNA sequences in this sample.

Specimen: peripheral blood. The chain recombines TRBV2 with TRBJ1-1; D is unresolved. The sequence came from a woman between 65 and 79 years old with COVID-19, enrolled during active disease. The CDR3 coding sequence is TGTGCCAGCAGCCCCGACACTGAAGCTTTCTTT. It translates to CASSPDTEAFF. The full variable domain, its missing parts supplied by reference TRBV2 and TRBJ1-1, is EPEVTQTPSHQVTQMGQEVILRCVPISNHLYFYWYRQILGQKVEFLVSFYNNEISEKSEIFDDQFSVERPDGSNFTLKIRSTKLEDSAMYFCASSPDTEAFFGQGTRLTVV.